One sample yielded the 15 T cell receptor beta chains listed below, sequenced in a study of cytomegalovirus exposure and HLA in healthy donors. Some clones are missing from TCRdb's copy, which holds only in-frame ones; the method was immunoSEQ multiplex PCR. The sample contains about 50,000 clones, over 85% of which appear only once. Sequenced material: PBMCs. Receptor source: a man between 18 and 35 years old in good health and CMV-seronegative.

The V and J genes are TRBV4-3 and TRBJ2-1; 13 nucleotides line up with TRBD2. Per the germline V gene, CDR1 is LGHNA and CDR2 is YSLEER. The trim removed 1 base at V and 3 bases at J, leaving 9 bases unmatched. CDR3 length equals 19 residues. This CDR3 is CASSQVGLAGVRDYNEQFF. The CDR3 bases are TGCGCCAGCAGCCAAGTTGGACTAGCGGGAGTAAGAGACTACAATGAGCAGTTCTTC.

This chain joins TRBV27 and TRBJ2-7, with 10 positions matching TRBD2. Germline V gene lookup returns CDR1 MNHEY and CDR2 SMNVEV (reference sequence). After removal of 10 bases from V and 3 bases from J, the junction contained 9 bases not matched to a gene. The CDR3 contains 14 residues. Here the CDR3 reads CATALAGAGYEQYF. CDR3 in DNA: TGTGCCACCGCCCTAGCGGGAGCGGGCTACGAGCAGTACTTC.

The gene calls are TRBV10-3 and TRBJ1-2; D is uncertain. The V end was cut by 0 bases, the J end by 6 bases, with 14 bases between. CDR3 length: 15 amino acids. Germline V gives CDR1 ENHRY, CDR2 SYGVKD. The CDR3 DNA follows: TGTGCCATCAGTGAGTCTCTCGGCGGAAAGGATGGCTACACCTTC. Its translation is CAISESLGGKDGYTF.

The V gene is TRBV15, the J gene TRBJ2-3; TRBD1 is a possible D gene (5 bases). Trimming removed 0 bases from V and 10 bases from J, with 5 bases in between. Germline CDR1 and CDR2: LNHNV and YYDKDF (reference sequence). This CDR3 is 11 amino acids long. The CDR3 spells CATSREGPQYF. The CDR3 DNA reads TGTGCCACCAGCAGAGAGGGGCCGCAGTATTTT.

The J gene is TRBJ2-7, the V gene TRBV28; tentative D call: TRBD1 (5 bases). Germline V gives CDR1 MDHEN, CDR2 SYDVKM. V was shortened by 5 bases and J by 3 bases, with 20 bases between the two germline ends. The CDR3 spans 16 residues. CDR3 coding DNA: TGTGCCAGCAGTATCCCTCTAAGGGGCCCACTCTACGAGCAGTACTTC. As protein: CASSIPLRGPLYEQYF. The entire variable domain, with the rest obtained from reference TRBV28 and TRBJ2-7, is as follows: DVKVTQSSRYLVKRTGEKVFLECVQDMDHENMFWYRQDPGLGLRLIYFSYDVKMKEKGDIPEGYSVSREKKERFSLILESASTNQTSMYLCASSIPLRGPLYEQYFGPGTRLTVT.

The rearrangement links TRBV7-8 to TRBJ2-7, with D tentatively TRBD1 (7 bases). V lost 1 base and J lost 2, with 12 bases in between. CDR1 is SGHVS and CDR2 is FQNEAQ in the germline V gene. The CDR3 totals 15 residues. The CDR3 nucleotides are TGTGCCAGCAGCTTAGGGAGGGGACAGACCTACGAGCAGTACTTC. Translation gives CASSLGRGQTYEQYF.

The rearrangement links TRBV29-1 to TRBJ2-7, with 10 bases aligning to TRBD2. This CDR3 has 17 amino acids. Unmatched junction bases numbered 12, after V lost 1 base and J lost 3 bases. Per the germline V gene, CDR1 is SQVTM and CDR2 is ANQGSEA. CDR3 DNA: TGCAGCGTTGAAGGTGAGAGCTCCGGGACTAGCGACTACGAGCAGTACTTC. It specifies CSVEGESSGTSDYEQYF.

This chain uses TRBV7-2 with TRBJ2-1, with 7 bases aligning to TRBD1. The length of the CDR3 is 15 residues. V was pared by 1 base and J by 6 bases, with 6 bases of the junction left unmatched. The V gene's germline CDR1 is SGHTA and CDR2 FQGNSA. In nucleotides, the CDR3 is TGTGCCAGCAGCTTAGAGGGGGCCTTGGTCAATGAGCAGTTCTTC. Its translation is CASSLEGALVNEQFF.

This chain uses TRBV20-1 with TRBJ1-2; the D is unclear. CDR1 and CDR2 from the germline V gene are DFQATT and SNEGSKA (reference sequence). The CDR3 sequence is 11 residues long. V lost 5 bases, J lost 11 bases, and 15 bases lay in between. The CDR3 reads CSALGGLFYTF. The CDR3 nucleotides read TGCAGTGCTCTTGGAGGCCTTTTTTACACCTTC.

The gene calls are TRBV4-1 and TRBJ2-7, with 7 nucleotides matching TRBD1. Losses at the gene ends were 0 bases for V and 6 bases for J; bases not matched to a gene: 8. Germline CDR1 MGHRA, CDR2 YSYEKL. The CDR3 spans 15 residues. CDR3 sequence (DNA): TGCGCCAGCAGCCAAGATTGGTCGACAGGGTTCGAGCAGTACTTC. It yields the protein CASSQDWSTGFEQYF.

V is TRBV7-2 and J is TRBJ2-5; 7 nucleotides line up with TRBD2. The CDR3 has 14 residues. The germline gives CDR1 SGHTA, CDR2 FQGNSA. V dropped 6 bases and J dropped 5; count of bases not matched to a gene: 9. In DNA, the CDR3 is TGTGCCAGCAGGGGGAGGGCGGGAAGCGAGACCCAGTACTTC. Its translation is CASRGRAGSETQYF.

This rearrangement joins TRBV9 to TRBJ2-1; TRBD2 matches at 7 bases. Looked up from germline, CDR1 is SGDLS and CDR2 is YYNGEE. V lost 3 bases, J lost 4 bases, and 16 bases stayed unmatched. This CDR3 region has 18 residues. The DNA of the CDR3 is TGTGCCAGCAGCGAGGCCCCGTCTGGAGCGGGACCTTACAATGAGCAGTTCTTC. Translation: CASSEAPSGAGPYNEQFF.

The chain has TRBV29-1 and TRBJ1-1; 7 positions match TRBD1. Germline CDR1 SQVTM, CDR2 ANQGSEA. The V and J ends lost 3 bases and 1 base, in that order; junction bases with no gene match: 2. This CDR3 spans 13 amino acids. CDR3 protein: CSVDNRGNTEAFF. The CDR3 nucleotides read TGCAGCGTTGACAACAGGGGGAACACTGAAGCTTTCTTT.

This CDR3 reads CASSLEGGQPQHF. Here the CDR3 DNA reads TGTGCCAGCAGCTTAGAGGGGGGTCAGCCCCAGCATTTT. The chain couples TRBV11-2 to TRBJ1-5; a weak D match, TRBD1 (5 bases). Germline lookup yields CDR1 SGHAT and CDR2 FQNNGV. Trimming pared 0 bases from V and 6 bases from J, leaving 6 bases between. This CDR3 comprises 13 residues.

The rearrangement uses TRBV28 and TRBJ2-7; D may be TRBD2 (6 bases). The CDR3 extends over 15 amino acids. Germline CDR1 is MDHEN and CDR2 is SYDVKM. Trimming cost V 8 bases and J 2 bases, with 19 bases left between them. The CDR3 region is CASRITGRPTYEQYF. The CDR3 DNA reads TGTGCCAGCCGCATAACGGGGAGGCCTACCTACGAGCAGTACTTC.